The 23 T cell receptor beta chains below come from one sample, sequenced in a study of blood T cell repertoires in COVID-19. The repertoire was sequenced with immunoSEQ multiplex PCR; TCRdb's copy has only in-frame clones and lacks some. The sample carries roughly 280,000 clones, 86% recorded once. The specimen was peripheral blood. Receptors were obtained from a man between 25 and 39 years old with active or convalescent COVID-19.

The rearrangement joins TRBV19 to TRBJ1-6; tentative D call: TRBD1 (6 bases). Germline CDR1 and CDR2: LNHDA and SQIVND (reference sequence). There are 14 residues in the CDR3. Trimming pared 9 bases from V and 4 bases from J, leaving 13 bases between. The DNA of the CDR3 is TGTGCCAGCTCCCAACAGGGATATAATTCACCCCTCCACTTT. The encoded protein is CASSQQGYNSPLHF.

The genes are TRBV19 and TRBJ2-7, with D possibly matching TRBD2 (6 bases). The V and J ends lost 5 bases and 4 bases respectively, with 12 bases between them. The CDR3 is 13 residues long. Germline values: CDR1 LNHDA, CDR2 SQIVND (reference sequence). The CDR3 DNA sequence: TGTGCCAGTAGTGCGGGACGGGGGTACGAGCAGTACTTC. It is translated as CASSAGRGYEQYF.

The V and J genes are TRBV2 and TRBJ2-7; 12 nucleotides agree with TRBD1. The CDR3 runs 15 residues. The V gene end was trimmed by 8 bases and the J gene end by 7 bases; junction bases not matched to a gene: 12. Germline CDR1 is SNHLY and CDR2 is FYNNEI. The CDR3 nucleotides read TGTGCCAGCGGCTACCGGGACAGGGGGCCGGGAGAGCAGTACTTC. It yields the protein CASGYRDRGPGEQYF.

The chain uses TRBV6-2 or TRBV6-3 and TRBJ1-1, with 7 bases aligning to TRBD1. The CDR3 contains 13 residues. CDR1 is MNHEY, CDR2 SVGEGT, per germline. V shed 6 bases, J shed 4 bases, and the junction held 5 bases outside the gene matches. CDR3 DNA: TGTGCCAGCAGCAACGGACAGGCCACTGAAGCTTTCTTT. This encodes CASSNGQATEAFF.

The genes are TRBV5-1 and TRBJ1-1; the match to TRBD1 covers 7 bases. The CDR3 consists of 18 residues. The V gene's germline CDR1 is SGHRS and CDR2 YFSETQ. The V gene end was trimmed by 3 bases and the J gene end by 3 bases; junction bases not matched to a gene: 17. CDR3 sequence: CASSSPPTGAPGDTEAFF. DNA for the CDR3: TGCGCCAGCAGCTCACCGCCAACAGGGGCTCCGGGGGACACTGAAGCTTTCTTT.

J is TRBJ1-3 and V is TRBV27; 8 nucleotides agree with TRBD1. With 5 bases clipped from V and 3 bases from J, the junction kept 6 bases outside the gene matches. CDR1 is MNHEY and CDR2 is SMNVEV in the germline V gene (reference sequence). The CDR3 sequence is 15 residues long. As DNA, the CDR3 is TGTGCCAGCAGTACCGGACAGGGCTTTGGAAACACCATATATTTT. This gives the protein CASSTGQGFGNTIYF.

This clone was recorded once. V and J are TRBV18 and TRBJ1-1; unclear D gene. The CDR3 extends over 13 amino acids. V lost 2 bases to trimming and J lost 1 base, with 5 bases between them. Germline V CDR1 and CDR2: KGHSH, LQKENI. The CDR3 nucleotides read TGTGCCAGCTCACCAGACTCGAACACTGAAGCTTTCTTT. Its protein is CASSPDSNTEAFF.

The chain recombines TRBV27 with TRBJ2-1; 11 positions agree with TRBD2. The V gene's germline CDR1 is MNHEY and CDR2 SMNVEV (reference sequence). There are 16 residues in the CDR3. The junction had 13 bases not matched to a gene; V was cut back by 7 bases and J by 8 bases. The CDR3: CASNSVAGGVFDEQFF. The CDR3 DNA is TGTGCCAGCAACTCGGTAGCGGGGGGGGTCTTCGATGAGCAGTTCTTC.

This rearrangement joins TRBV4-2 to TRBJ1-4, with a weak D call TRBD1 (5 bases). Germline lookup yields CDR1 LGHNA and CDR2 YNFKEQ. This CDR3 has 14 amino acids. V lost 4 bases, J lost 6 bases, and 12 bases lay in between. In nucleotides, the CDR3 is TGTGCCAGCAGCCGGAGGGGCTGGGATGAAAAACTGTTTTTT. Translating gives CASSRRGWDEKLFF.

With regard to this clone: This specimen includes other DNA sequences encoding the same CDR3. CDR3 protein: CASSRTGTNQPQHF. In DNA, the CDR3 is TGTGCCAGCAGTCGAACAGGGACCAATCAGCCCCAGCATTTT. V usage is TRBV6-2 or TRBV6-3 and J usage is TRBJ1-5, with D maybe TRBD1 (6 bases). The V end lost 5 bases, the J end lost 3 bases, and 11 bases lay between the germline ends. The CDR3 has 14 residues. The germline CDR1 and CDR2 sequences are MNHEY and SVGEGT.

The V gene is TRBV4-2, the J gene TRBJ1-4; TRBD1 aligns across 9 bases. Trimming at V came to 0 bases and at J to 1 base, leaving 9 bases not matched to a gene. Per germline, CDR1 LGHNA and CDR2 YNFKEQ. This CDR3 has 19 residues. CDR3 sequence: CASSQDMDRGSGTNEKLFF. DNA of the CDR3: TGTGCCAGCAGCCAAGATATGGACAGGGGCTCGGGAACTAATGAAAAACTGTTTTTT.

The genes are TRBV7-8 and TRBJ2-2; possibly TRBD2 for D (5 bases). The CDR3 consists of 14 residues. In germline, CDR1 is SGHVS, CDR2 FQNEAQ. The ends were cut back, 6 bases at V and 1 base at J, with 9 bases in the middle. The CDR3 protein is CASSQSGNTGELFF. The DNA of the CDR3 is TGTGCCAGCAGTCAGAGCGGGAACACCGGGGAGCTGTTTTTT.

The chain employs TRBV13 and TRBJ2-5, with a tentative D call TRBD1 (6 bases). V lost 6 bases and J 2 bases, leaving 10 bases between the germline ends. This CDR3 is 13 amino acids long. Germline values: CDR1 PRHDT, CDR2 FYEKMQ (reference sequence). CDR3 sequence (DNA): TGTGCCAGCAGGGACAGTGCACAAGAGACCCAGTACTTC. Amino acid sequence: CASRDSAQETQYF.

The CDR3 here is CASRGTGVGEQFF. The CDR3 DNA is TGTGCCAGCAGAGGGACAGGAGTAGGTGAGCAGTTCTTC. The chain carries TRBV2 and TRBJ2-1, with 8 bases lining up with TRBD1. Germline V lookup: CDR1 SNHLY, CDR2 FYNNEI. The CDR3 totals 13 residues. Trimming took 6 bases from V and 9 from J; bases not matched to a gene: 7.

Written as DNA, the CDR3 is TGCGCCAGCAGTCAAGAGGGACAGACCCTAGCCAAAAACATTCAGTACTTC. It translates to CASSQEGQTLAKNIQYF. The chain carries TRBV23-1 and TRBJ2-4; 7 bases map to TRBD1. TRBV23-1 is reported as an ORF; its role is uncertain. With 2 bases clipped from V and 0 bases from J, the junction kept 7 bases outside the gene matches. This CDR3 is 17 amino acids long.

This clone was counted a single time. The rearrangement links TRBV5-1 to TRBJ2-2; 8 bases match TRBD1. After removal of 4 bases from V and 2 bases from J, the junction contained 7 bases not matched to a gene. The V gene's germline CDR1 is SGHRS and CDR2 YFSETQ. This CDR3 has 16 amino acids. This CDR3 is CASSPQGALNTGELFF. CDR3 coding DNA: TGCGCCAGCAGCCCCCAGGGGGCGCTTAACACCGGGGAGCTGTTTTTT.

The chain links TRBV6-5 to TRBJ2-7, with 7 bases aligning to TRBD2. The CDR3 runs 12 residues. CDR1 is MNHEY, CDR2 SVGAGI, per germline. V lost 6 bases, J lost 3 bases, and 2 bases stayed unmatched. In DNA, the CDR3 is TGTGCCAGCAGCCCGGGGGGCTACGAGCAGTACTTC. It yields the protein CASSPGGYEQYF.

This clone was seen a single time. DNA for the CDR3: TGTGCCAGCAGTGAGGGGGACAGGGAAGGATCACCCCTCCACTTT. As protein: CASSEGDREGSPLHF. This chain connects TRBV2 to TRBJ1-6, with 9 nucleotides matching TRBD1. Germline assignment: CDR1 SNHLY and CDR2 FYNNEI. V lost 3 bases, J lost 10 bases, and 7 bases stayed unmatched. The CDR3 has 15 residues.

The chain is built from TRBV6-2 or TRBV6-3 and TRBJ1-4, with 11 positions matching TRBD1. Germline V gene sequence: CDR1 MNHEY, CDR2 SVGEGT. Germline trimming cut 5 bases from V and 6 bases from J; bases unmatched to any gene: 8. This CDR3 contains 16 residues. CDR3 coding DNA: TGTGCCAGCAGTCCCGGACAGGGGGCCGGACATGAAAAACTGTTTTTT. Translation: CASSPGQGAGHEKLFF.

The CDR3 is CASRFSGAYEQYF. CDR3 nucleotides: TGTGCCAGCAGGTTTAGCGGGGCCTACGAGCAGTACTTC. The chain is built from TRBV13 and TRBJ2-7, with 8 bases matching TRBD2. The germline V gene has CDR1 PRHDT and CDR2 FYEKMQ (reference sequence). The CDR3 spans 13 residues. The V segment lost 6 bases and the J segment 2 bases; nucleotides outside the gene matches: 3. The full variable domain, completed using reference TRBV13 and TRBJ2-7, is AAGVIQSPRHLIKEKRETATLKCYPIPRHDTVYWYQQGPGQDPQFLISFYEKMQSDKGSIPDRFSAQQFSDYHSELNMSSLELGDSALYFCASRFSGAYEQYFGPGTRLTVT.

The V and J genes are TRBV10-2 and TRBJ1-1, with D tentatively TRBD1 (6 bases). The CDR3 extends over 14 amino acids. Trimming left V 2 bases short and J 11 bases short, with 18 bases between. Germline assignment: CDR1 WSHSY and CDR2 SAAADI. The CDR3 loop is CASSETIQTGKAFF. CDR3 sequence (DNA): TGCGCCAGCAGTGAGACAATACAAACAGGGAAGGCTTTCTTT.

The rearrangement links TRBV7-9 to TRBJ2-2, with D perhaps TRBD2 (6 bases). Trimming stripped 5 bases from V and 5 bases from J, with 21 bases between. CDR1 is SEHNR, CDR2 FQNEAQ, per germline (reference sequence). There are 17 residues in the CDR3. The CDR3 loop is CASSANYAAAGTGELFF. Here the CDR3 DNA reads TGTGCCAGCAGCGCTAATTACGCCGCCGCGGGGACCGGGGAGCTGTTTTTT.

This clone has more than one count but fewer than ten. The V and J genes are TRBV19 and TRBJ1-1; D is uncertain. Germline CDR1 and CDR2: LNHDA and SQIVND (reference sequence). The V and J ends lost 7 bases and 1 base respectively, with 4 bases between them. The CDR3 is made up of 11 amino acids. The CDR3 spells CASTQNTEAFF. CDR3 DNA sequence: TGTGCCAGTACCCAGAACACTGAAGCTTTCTTT.